Listed below are T cell receptor beta chains from one sample, sequenced in a study of post-analysis software for immune sequencing data. Each CDR3 protein gets one entry after TCRdb re-called the PCR reads with MiXCR. Here the sample spans some 690,000 distinct CDR3 sequences, roughly 30% being singletons. The sequenced material came from blood. The receptors here all came from a girl under 18 with multiple sclerosis. The CDR3 runs from the conserved cysteine through the conserved F or W. D genes are given only for firm matches. Clone size appears in some rows only: once, few, many, or a class for an expanded clone.

j_call: TRBJ1-6
v_call: TRBV5-1
d_call: NA
clone_size: many
cdr3_nt: TGCGCCAGCAGTGGCAGGGACAATTCACCCCTCCACTTT
cdr3_aa: CASSGRDNSPLHF

j_call: TRBJ2-3
v_call: TRBV15
d_call: TRBD2
clone_size: NA
cdr3_nt: TGTGCCACCAGCAGAGATTTAGCGGGGGGAACTAGCACAGATACGCAGTATTTT
cdr3_aa: CATSRDLAGGTSTDTQYF

j_call: TRBJ2-5
v_call: TRBV25-1
d_call: NA
clone_size: few
cdr3_nt: TGTGCCAGCAGTCCAGGCCTGAACAGGGCGAGGGAGACCCAGTACTTC
cdr3_aa: CASSPGLNRARETQYF

j_call: TRBJ2-1
v_call: TRBV6-6
d_call: TRBD1
clone_size: many
cdr3_nt: TGTGCCAGCAGTTACACGGACAGGAGACCATACAATGAGCAGTTCTTC
cdr3_aa: CASSYTDRRPYNEQFF

j_call: TRBJ2-5
v_call: TRBV20-1
d_call: TRBD2
clone_size: NA
cdr3_nt: TGCAGTGCTAGCGGGGGGGCATCAGAGACCCAGTACTTC
cdr3_aa: CSASGGASETQYF

j_call: TRBJ2-3
v_call: TRBV5-4
d_call: NA
clone_size: NA
cdr3_nt: TGTGCCAGCAGCGCAAAAACAGGGACAGATACGCAGTATTTT
cdr3_aa: CASSAKTGTDTQYF

j_call: TRBJ1-5
v_call: TRBV20-1
d_call: NA
clone_size: NA
cdr3_nt: TGCAGTGCTAGGGACAGCCCTTCGACGCCCCAGCATTTT
cdr3_aa: CSARDSPSTPQHF

j_call: TRBJ2-2
v_call: TRBV12-3/TRBV12-4
d_call: NA
clone_size: few
cdr3_nt: TGTGCCAGCAACAAACCCAGGATAACGAACACCGGGGAGCTGTTTTTT
cdr3_aa: CASNKPRITNTGELFF

j_call: TRBJ1-2
v_call: TRBV27
d_call: NA
clone_size: NA
cdr3_nt: TGTGCCACCAAAAAGGGGGGAAACTATGGCTACACCTTC
cdr3_aa: CATKKGGNYGYTF

j_call: TRBJ2-1
v_call: TRBV24-1
d_call: TRBD1
clone_size: NA
cdr3_nt: TGTGCCACCAGGCCTAGGACAGGGGGGTACAATGAGCCGTTCTTC
cdr3_aa: CATRPRTGGYNEPFF

j_call: TRBJ2-7
v_call: TRBV6-2/TRBV6-3
d_call: TRBD2
clone_size: few
cdr3_nt: TGTGCCAGCAGTTACCGGGCTGCCGGGACTAGTTACGAGCAGTACTTC
cdr3_aa: CASSYRAAGTSYEQYF

j_call: TRBJ2-2
v_call: TRBV10-3
d_call: TRBD1
clone_size: few
cdr3_nt: TGTGCCGCGACAGGGGGAAACACCGGGGAGCTGTTTTTT
cdr3_aa: CAATGGNTGELFF

j_call: TRBJ2-3
v_call: TRBV20-1
d_call: NA
clone_size: few
cdr3_nt: TGCAGTGCTAGCCACCTGACAGGCGCTAGCACAGATACGCAGTATTTT
cdr3_aa: CSASHLTGASTDTQYF

j_call: TRBJ2-2
v_call: TRBV9
d_call: NA
clone_size: few
cdr3_nt: TGTGCCAGCAGCGTTAGCTGGGCCACCGGGGAGCTGTTTTTT
cdr3_aa: CASSVSWATGELFF

j_call: TRBJ1-1
v_call: TRBV7-8
d_call: NA
clone_size: NA
cdr3_nt: TGTGCCAGCAGCTTAAGGCTGGCGGGCACTGAAGCTTTCTTT
cdr3_aa: CASSLRLAGTEAFF

j_call: TRBJ2-1
v_call: TRBV7-2
d_call: TRBD2
clone_size: few
cdr3_nt: TGTGCCAGCAGCTTATCTAGCGGGAGGAATGAGCAGTTCTTC
cdr3_aa: CASSLSSGRNEQFF

j_call: TRBJ2-7
v_call: TRBV6-6
d_call: NA
clone_size: NA
cdr3_nt: TGTGCCAGCAGTTGGGGGGGCCCCTACGAGCAGTACTTC
cdr3_aa: CASSWGGPYEQYF

j_call: TRBJ2-1
v_call: TRBV5-1
d_call: NA
clone_size: NA
cdr3_nt: TGCGCCAGCACCCTGGGGGGTTGGGATGAGCAGTTCTTC
cdr3_aa: CASTLGGWDEQFF

j_call: TRBJ2-2
v_call: TRBV7-2
d_call: NA
clone_size: NA
cdr3_nt: TGTGCCAGCCGCAGTTGGGACACCGGGGAGCGGTTTTTT
cdr3_aa: CASRSWDTGERFF

j_call: TRBJ2-5
v_call: TRBV6-1
d_call: NA
clone_size: NA
cdr3_nt: TGTGCCAGCAGTGAAAACCGGGGCTTCCAAAAGACCCAGTACTTC
cdr3_aa: CASSENRGFQKTQYF

j_call: TRBJ2-3
v_call: TRBV6-6
d_call: NA
clone_size: NA
cdr3_nt: TGTGCCAGCAGTTATGCGGGACTCCCGAGGACAGATACGCAGTATTTT
cdr3_aa: CASSYAGLPRTDTQYF

j_call: TRBJ2-6
v_call: TRBV7-9
d_call: TRBD1
clone_size: NA
cdr3_nt: TGTGCCAGCAGCCCCTGGGACAGGGTGGCACCTGGGGCCAACGTCCTGACTTTC
cdr3_aa: CASSPWDRVAPGANVLTF

j_call: TRBJ2-3
v_call: TRBV12-3/TRBV12-4
d_call: NA
clone_size: NA
cdr3_nt: TGTGCCAGCAGTCCCGACAGCCCTAGCACAGATACGCAGTATTTT
cdr3_aa: CASSPDSPSTDTQYF

j_call: TRBJ2-3
v_call: TRBV24-1
d_call: NA
clone_size: NA
cdr3_nt: TGTGCCACCAGTGATTCGGGGGCGGTGGGCACAGATACGCAGTATTTT
cdr3_aa: CATSDSGAVGTDTQYF

j_call: TRBJ2-3
v_call: TRBV7-9
d_call: TRBD1
clone_size: few
cdr3_nt: TGTGCCAGCAGCTCGGACAGGGTCCCAGATACGCAGTATTTT
cdr3_aa: CASSSDRVPDTQYF

j_call: TRBJ1-5
v_call: TRBV28
d_call: TRBD1
clone_size: NA
cdr3_nt: TGTGCCAGCAGTTTGGGGGGACAGGGTCTACATCAGCCCCAGCATTTT
cdr3_aa: CASSLGGQGLHQPQHF

j_call: TRBJ2-3
v_call: TRBV4-3
d_call: TRBD2
clone_size: NA
cdr3_nt: TGCGCCAGCAGCCAAGGGGAGGGCCTTGGCACAGATACGCAGTATTTT
cdr3_aa: CASSQGEGLGTDTQYF

j_call: TRBJ1-1
v_call: TRBV29-1
d_call: NA
clone_size: few
cdr3_nt: TGCAGCGTTGAGCCTTCAAACACTGAAGCTTTCTTT
cdr3_aa: CSVEPSNTEAFF

j_call: TRBJ1-1
v_call: TRBV27
d_call: NA
clone_size: few
cdr3_nt: TGTGCCAGCAGTCCCCAGGGATCTTACGAAGCTTTCTTT
cdr3_aa: CASSPQGSYEAFF

j_call: TRBJ1-1
v_call: TRBV18
d_call: TRBD1
clone_size: NA
cdr3_nt: TGTGCCAGCTCACTACAGGGGTCCACTGAAGCTTTCTTT
cdr3_aa: CASSLQGSTEAFF

j_call: TRBJ2-1
v_call: TRBV29-1
d_call: NA
clone_size: few
cdr3_nt: TGCAGCGCCCTAGGGGGGACGTGGCAGAATGAGCAGTTCTTC
cdr3_aa: CSALGGTWQNEQFF